This record looks at one T cell receptor (beta chain) sequence and its context. Researchers ran the PCR with 60 Vbeta and 13 Jbeta primers. Some clones are missing from TCRdb's copy, which holds only in-frame ones; the method was immunoSEQ multiplex PCR. The profile covers about 140,000 clones, with approximately 67% appearing a single time and 6.5% taken by the ten largest. The sample belongs to a study of cytomegalovirus exposure and HLA in healthy donors. Study context: In an earlier analysis, approximately 120 million unique TCR beta sequences were found from 150 million to 200 million T cells.

This TCR was recovered from an older woman in good health and CMV-seronegative. Sequenced material: PBMCs.

The CDR3 nucleotides are TGTGCCAGCAGCCCCCAGGGGGGACGGACCTACGAGCAGTACTTC. This sequence encodes CASSPQGGRTYEQYF. This rearrangement joins TRBV7-2 to TRBJ2-7, with a possible D match to TRBD1 (7 bases). This CDR3 spans 15 amino acids. Germline V lookup: CDR1 SGHTA, CDR2 FQGNSA. Trimming pared 5 bases from V and 2 bases from J, leaving 16 bases between.